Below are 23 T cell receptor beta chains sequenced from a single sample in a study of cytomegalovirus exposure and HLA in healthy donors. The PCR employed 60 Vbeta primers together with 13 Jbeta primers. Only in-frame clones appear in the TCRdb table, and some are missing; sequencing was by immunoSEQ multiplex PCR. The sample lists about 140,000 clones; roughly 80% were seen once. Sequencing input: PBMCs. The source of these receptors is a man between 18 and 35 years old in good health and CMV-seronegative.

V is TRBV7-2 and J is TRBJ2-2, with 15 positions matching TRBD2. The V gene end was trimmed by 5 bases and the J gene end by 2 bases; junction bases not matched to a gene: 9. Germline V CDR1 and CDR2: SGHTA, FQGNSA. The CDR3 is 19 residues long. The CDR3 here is CASSPGGLAGGKNTGELFF. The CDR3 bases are TGTGCCAGCAGCCCCGGGGGACTAGCGGGGGGCAAAAACACCGGGGAGCTGTTTTTT.

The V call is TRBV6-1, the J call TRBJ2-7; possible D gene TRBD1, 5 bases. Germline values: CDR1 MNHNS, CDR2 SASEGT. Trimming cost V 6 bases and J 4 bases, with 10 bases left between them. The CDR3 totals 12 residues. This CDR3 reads CASSYKGYEQYF. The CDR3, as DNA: TGTGCCAGCAGCTACAAGGGGTACGAGCAGTACTTC.

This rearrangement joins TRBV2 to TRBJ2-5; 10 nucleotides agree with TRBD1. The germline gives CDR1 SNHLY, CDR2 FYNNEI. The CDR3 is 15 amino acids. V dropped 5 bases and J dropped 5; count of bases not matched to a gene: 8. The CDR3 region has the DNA TGTGCCAGCAGTCCGGACAGGGGGGAGGCGGAGACCCAGTACTTC. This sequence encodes CASSPDRGEAETQYF.

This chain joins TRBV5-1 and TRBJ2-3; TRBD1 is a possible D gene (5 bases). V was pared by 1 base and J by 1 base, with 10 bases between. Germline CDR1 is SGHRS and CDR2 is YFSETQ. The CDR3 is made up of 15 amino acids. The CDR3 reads CASSLYRFGTDTQYF. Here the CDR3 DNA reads TGCGCCAGCAGCTTGTACAGGTTCGGCACAGATACGCAGTATTTT.

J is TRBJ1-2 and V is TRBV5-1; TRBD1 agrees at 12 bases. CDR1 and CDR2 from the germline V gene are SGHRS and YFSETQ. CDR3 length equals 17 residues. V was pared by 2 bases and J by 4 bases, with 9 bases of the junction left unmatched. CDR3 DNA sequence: TGCGCCAGCAGCTTTCTTCCGGGACAGGGGGCTGTCTATGGCTACACCTTC. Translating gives CASSFLPGQGAVYGYTF.

The chain's CDR3 is CASSEPTGGETQYF. Written as DNA, the CDR3 is TGCGCCAGCAGCGAGCCGACAGGGGGAGAGACCCAGTACTTC. The chain recombines TRBV5-1 with TRBJ2-5; TRBD1 agrees at 9 bases. The CDR3 extends over 14 amino acids. Germline loops: CDR1 SGHRS, CDR2 YFSETQ. V dropped 4 bases and J dropped 4; count of bases not matched to a gene: 5. Full variable domain (rest looked up from reference TRBV5-1 and TRBJ2-5): KAGVTQTPRYLIKTRGQQVTLSCSPISGHRSVSWYQQTPGQGLQFLFEYFSETQRNKGNFPGRFSGRQFSNSRSEMNVSTLELGDSALYLCASSEPTGGETQYFGPGTRLLVL.

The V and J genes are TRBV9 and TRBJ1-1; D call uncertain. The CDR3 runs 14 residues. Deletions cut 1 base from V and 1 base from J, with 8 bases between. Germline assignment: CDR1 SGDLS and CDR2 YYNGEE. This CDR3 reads CASSVTGANTEAFF. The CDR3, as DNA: TGTGCCAGCAGCGTAACGGGAGCGAACACTGAAGCTTTCTTT.

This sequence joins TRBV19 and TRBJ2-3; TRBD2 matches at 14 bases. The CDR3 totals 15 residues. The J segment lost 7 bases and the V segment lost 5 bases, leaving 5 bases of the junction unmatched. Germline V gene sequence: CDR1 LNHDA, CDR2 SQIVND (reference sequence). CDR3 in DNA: TGTGCCAGTAGTGGGCGACTAGCGGGGGGGAATACGCAGTATTTT. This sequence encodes CASSGRLAGGNTQYF.

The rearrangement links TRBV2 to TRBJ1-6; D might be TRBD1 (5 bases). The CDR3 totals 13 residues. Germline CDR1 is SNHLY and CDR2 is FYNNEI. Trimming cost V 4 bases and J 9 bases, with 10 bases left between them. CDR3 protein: CASSAGKGSPLHF. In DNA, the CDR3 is TGTGCCAGCAGTGCAGGGAAGGGTTCACCCCTCCACTTT.

Here the CDR3 reads CASSYSDRVGQPQHF. In nucleotides, the CDR3 is TGTGCCAGCAGTTACAGCGACAGGGTAGGCCAGCCCCAGCATTTT. V and J are TRBV6-6 and TRBJ1-5, with 7 bases fitting TRBD1. Looked up from germline, CDR1 is MNHNY and CDR2 is SVGAGI (reference sequence). The CDR3 covers 15 residues. After removal of 2 bases from V and 7 bases from J, the junction contained 8 bases not matched to a gene.

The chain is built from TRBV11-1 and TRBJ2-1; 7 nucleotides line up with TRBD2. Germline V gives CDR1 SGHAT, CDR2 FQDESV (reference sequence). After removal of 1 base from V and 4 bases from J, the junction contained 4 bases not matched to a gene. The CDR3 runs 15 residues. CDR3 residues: CASSLGLAVYNEQFF. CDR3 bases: TGTGCCAGCAGCTTAGGGCTAGCGGTATACAATGAGCAGTTCTTC.

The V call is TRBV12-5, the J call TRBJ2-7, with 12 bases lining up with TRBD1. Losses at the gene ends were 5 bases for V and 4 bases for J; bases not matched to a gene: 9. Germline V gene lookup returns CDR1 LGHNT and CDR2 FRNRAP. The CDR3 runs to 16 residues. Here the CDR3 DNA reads TGTGCTAGTGGTACCTCGGGACAGGGGGCTTGGTACGAGCAGTACTTC. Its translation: CASGTSGQGAWYEQYF.

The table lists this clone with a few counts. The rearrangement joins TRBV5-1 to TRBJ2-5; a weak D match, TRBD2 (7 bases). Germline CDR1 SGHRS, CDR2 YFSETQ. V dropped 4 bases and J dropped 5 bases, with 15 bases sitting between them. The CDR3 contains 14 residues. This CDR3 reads CASSPPGGAETQYF. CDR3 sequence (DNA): TGCGCCAGCAGCCCCCCTGGGGGGGCGGAGACCCAGTACTTC.

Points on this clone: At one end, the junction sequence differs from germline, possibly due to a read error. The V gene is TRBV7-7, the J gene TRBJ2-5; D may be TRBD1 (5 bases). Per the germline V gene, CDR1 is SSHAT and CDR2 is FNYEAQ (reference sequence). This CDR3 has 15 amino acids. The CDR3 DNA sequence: TGTGCTAGCAGCAAGGGGCAAAATCTAGGGGAGACCCAGTACTTC. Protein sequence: CASSKGQNLGETQYF.

The CDR3 nucleotides read TGTGCCAGCAGCTTAGTGAGGAGGCCCGGGGAGCTGTTTTTT. It encodes CASSLVRRPGELFF. The chain is built from TRBV7-8 and TRBJ2-2; possible D gene TRBD2, 5 bases. CDR3 size: 14 residues. Germline-derived CDR1 and CDR2 are SGHVS and FQNEAQ. V lost 1 base and J 6 bases, leaving 9 bases between the germline ends.

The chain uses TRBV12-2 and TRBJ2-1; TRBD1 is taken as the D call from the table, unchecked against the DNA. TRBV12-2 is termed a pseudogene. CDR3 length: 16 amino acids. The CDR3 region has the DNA TGTGCAAGTCGCTTAGATACACCCTTTTACGACAATGAGCAGTTCTTC. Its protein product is CASRLDTPFYDNEQFF.

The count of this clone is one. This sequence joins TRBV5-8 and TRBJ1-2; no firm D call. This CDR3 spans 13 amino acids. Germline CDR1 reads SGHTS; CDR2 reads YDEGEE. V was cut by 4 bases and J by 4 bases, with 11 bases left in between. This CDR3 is CASSSSGIYGYTF. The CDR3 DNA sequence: TGTGCCAGCAGCAGTTCAGGCATCTATGGCTACACCTTC.

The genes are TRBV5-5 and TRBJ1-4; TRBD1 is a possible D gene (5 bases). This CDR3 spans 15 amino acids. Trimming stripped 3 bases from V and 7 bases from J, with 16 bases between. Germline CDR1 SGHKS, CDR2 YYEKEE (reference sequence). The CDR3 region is CASSSGSWESEKLFF. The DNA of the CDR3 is TGTGCCAGCAGCTCAGGGTCGTGGGAAAGTGAAAAACTGTTTTTT.

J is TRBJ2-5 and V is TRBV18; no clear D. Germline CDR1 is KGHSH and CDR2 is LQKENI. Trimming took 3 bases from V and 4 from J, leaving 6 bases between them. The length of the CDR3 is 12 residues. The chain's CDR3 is CASSPAGETQYF. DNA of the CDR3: TGTGCCAGCTCACCGGCAGGAGAGACCCAGTACTTC.

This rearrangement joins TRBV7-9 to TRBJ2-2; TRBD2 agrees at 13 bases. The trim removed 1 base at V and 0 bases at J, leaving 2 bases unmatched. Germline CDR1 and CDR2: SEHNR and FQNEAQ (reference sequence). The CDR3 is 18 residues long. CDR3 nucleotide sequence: TGTGCCAGCAGCTTAGGACTAGCGGGGGGAACGAACACCGGGGAGCTGTTTTTT. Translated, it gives CASSLGLAGGTNTGELFF.

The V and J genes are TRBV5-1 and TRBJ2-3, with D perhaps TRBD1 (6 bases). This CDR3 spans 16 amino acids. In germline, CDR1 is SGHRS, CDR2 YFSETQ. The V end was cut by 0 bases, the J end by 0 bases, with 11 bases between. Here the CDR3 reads CASSLGTVTSTDTQYF. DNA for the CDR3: TGCGCCAGCAGCTTGGGGACAGTCACTAGCACAGATACGCAGTATTTT.

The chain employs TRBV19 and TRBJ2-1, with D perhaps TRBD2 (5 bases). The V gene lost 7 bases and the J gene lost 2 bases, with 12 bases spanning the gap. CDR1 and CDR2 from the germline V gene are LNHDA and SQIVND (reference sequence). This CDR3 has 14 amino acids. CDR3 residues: CASNPGETYNEQFF. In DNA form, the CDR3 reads TGTGCCAGTAACCCCGGGGAAACCTACAATGAGCAGTTCTTC.

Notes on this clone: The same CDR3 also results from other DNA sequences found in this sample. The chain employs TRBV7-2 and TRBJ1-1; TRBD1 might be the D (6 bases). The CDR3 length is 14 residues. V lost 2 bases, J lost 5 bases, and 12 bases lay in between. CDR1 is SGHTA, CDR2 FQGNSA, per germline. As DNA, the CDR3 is TGTGCCAGCAGCTTACAGCGTCAGGGGACTGAAGCTTTCTTT. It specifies CASSLQRQGTEAFF. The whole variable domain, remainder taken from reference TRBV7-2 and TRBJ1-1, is GAGVSQSPSNKVTEKGKDVELRCDPISGHTALYWYRQSLGQGLEFLIYFQGNSAPDKSGLPSDRFSAERTGGSVSTLTIQRTQQEDSAVYLCASSLQRQGTEAFFGQGTRLTVV.